Listed below are T cell receptor beta chains from one sample, sequenced in a study of shared clonotypes between healthy human individuals. Using immunoSEQ multiplex PCR, the repertoire was profiled, and TCRdb retains in-frame clones only, with some absent. The sample has more than 2 million clones, approximately 96% seen once. The sequenced material came from naive CD4+ T cells sorted from blood. These receptor sequences come from a man aged 18 to 35 in good health. The CDR3 runs from the conserved cysteine through the conserved F or W. A D gene is named only where the DNA matches it firmly. A row's size may be missing; if present it is once, few, many or a size class.

TRBV18	-	-	TRBJ2-5	14	TGTGCCAGCTCACCACCTTCCAGTCGGGAGACCCAGTACTTC	CASSPPSSRETQYF
TRBV15	once	TRBD1	TRBJ1-2	14	TGTGCCACCAGCGGCAACAGGGGGCTGGGGGGCTACACCTTC	CATSGNRGLGGYTF
TRBV2	-	-	TRBJ2-5	12	TGTGCCAGCAGAGGTCCTTTTATAACCCAGTACTTC	CASRGPFITQYF
TRBV18	-	-	TRBJ2-2	14	TGTGCCAGCTCACTCACGACGCAACCCGGGGAGCTGTTTTTT	CASSLTTQPGELFF
TRBV11-2	-	-	TRBJ2-2	16	TGTGCCAGCAGCTTGGGGGGAGGAAGGAACACCGGGGAGCTGTTTTTT	CASSLGGGRNTGELFF
TRBV7-2	-	-	TRBJ1-1	14	TGTGCCAGCAGCTTAACCCCTCAGAACACTGAAGCTTTCTTT	CASSLTPQNTEAFF
TRBV6-5	-	-	TRBJ2-6	16	TGTGCCAGCAGTTACACCATAAGCTCTGGGGCCAACGTCCTGACTTTC	CASSYTISSGANVLTF
TRBV29-1	-	-	TRBJ2-3	14	TGCAGCGTTGCCCAACGCATCGCGGGTGATACGCAGTATTTT	CSVAQRIAGDTQYF
TRBV29-1	-	-	TRBJ2-3	14	TGCAGCGTTGAAGGGGGGGCATGGGCAGATACGCAGTATTTT	CSVEGGAWADTQYF
TRBV10-3	-	TRBD2	TRBJ2-4	16	TGTGCCATTGGGACTAGCGGGGGGTTAGCCAAAAACATTCAGTACTTC	CAIGTSGGLAKNIQYF
TRBV7-2	-	-	TRBJ2-2	11	TGTGCCAGCAGCCCCGCCGGGGAGCTGTTTTTT	CASSPAGELFF
TRBV19	-	-	TRBJ2-1	14	TGTGCCAGTAGTACCTACCGACGGTACAATGAGCAGTTCTTC	CASSTYRRYNEQFF
TRBV6-1	once	TRBD1	TRBJ2-7	14	TGTGCCAGCAAGTGGGGGACAGGGGGCAACGAGCAGTACTTC	CASKWGTGGNEQYF
TRBV7-2	-	TRBD2	TRBJ2-7	16	TGTGCCAGCAGCCGAGTTTTTAGCGGGGGGGAATACGAGCAGTACTTC	CASSRVFSGGEYEQYF
TRBV7-9	once	TRBD1	TRBJ1-1	16	TGTGCCAGCAGCCTCACCTGGACAGGGCCGAACACTGAAGCTTTCTTT	CASSLTWTGPNTEAFF
TRBV6-5	-	-	TRBJ1-1	14	TGTGCCAGCAGTTCCCCCGCGGAGGTCACTGAAGCTTTCTTT	CASSSPAEVTEAFF
TRBV19	-	-	TRBJ1-1	14	TGTGCCAGTAGTAACTTGGCAGGGGACACTGAAGCTTTCTTT	CASSNLAGDTEAFF
TRBV7-9	-	-	TRBJ1-5	14	TGTGCCAGCAGCTTAGAGGGGAATGGACAGCCCCAGCATTTT	CASSLEGNGQPQHF
TRBV6-1	-	TRBD2	TRBJ2-5	15	TGTGCCAGCAGGACCCAGTTAGCGGGGGAAGAGACCCAGTACTTC	CASRTQLAGEETQYF
TRBV7-2	-	TRBD1	TRBJ2-7	15	TGTGCCAGCAGCCAAGACAGGGGGAAGTCCTACGAGCAGTACTTC	CASSQDRGKSYEQYF
TRBV20-1	-	-	TRBJ2-5	11	TGCAGTGCAAAAAGGCAAGAGACCCAGTACTTC	CSAKRQETQYF
TRBV5-1	once	TRBD2	TRBJ2-2	14	TGCGCCAGCAGCTTGGCTAGCGGTAGCGGGGAGCTGTTTTTT	CASSLASGSGELFF
TRBV29-1	-	TRBD2	TRBJ2-3	15	TGCAGCGTTGCCCCTGGGACTAGCGGGGGCGGGACGCAGTATTTT	CSVAPGTSGGGTQYF
TRBV28	-	TRBD2	TRBJ2-7	14	TGTGCCAGCGGTATGGCGGGGGTTTCCTACGAGCAGTACTTC	CASGMAGVSYEQYF
TRBV5-1	-	TRBD1	TRBJ1-1	15	TGCGCCAGCAGTAATATGGACAGGGGGATCACTGAAGCTTTCTTT	CASSNMDRGITEAFF
TRBV6-5	-	-	TRBJ1-1	15	TGTGCCAGCAGGACGACTACAGGGTTAAATGAAAAAGCTTTCTTT	CASRTTTGLNEKAFF
TRBV4-1	-	TRBD2	TRBJ2-2	17	TGCGCCAGCAGCCAAACTAGCGGGGGGCTGAACACCGGGGAGCTGTTTTTT	CASSQTSGGLNTGELFF
TRBV2	-	-	TRBJ1-5	11	TGTGCCAGCAGAGGGGGTCAGCCCCAGCATTTT	CASRGGQPQHF
TRBV19	-	-	TRBJ2-3	15	TGTGCCAGTTCCCCCCTGGACAGTACGACAGATACGCAGTATTTT	CASSPLDSTTDTQYF
TRBV6-5	-	TRBD1	TRBJ2-1	15	TGTGCCAGCAGTCCTGACAGGGGGTTCTACAATGAGCAGTTCTTC	CASSPDRGFYNEQFF
TRBV9	-	-	TRBJ1-3	16	TGTGCCAGCAGCGCAGTGCCGGGGACCTCTGGAAACACCATATATTTT	CASSAVPGTSGNTIYF
TRBV10-3	few	TRBD1	TRBJ1-2	15	TGTGCCATCAGTGCCCACGACAGGGGAAACTATGGCTACACCTTC	CAISAHDRGNYGYTF
TRBV27	-	-	TRBJ1-2	13	TGTGCCAGCAGTTTTAGTCAGGGGTATGGCTACACCTTC	CASSFSQGYGYTF
TRBV5-6	-	TRBD1	TRBJ1-6	15	TGTGCCAGCAGCTTAGGGACAGGGGGTAATTCACCCCTCCACTTT	CASSLGTGGNSPLHF
TRBV7-2	-	-	TRBJ1-1	15	TGTGCCAGCAGCTTTTCCGGGGGGGTTAGCACTGAAGCTTTCTTT	CASSFSGGVSTEAFF
TRBV5-1	-	TRBD2	TRBJ2-3	17	TGCGCCAGCAGCTTGGTGTCTAGCGGGAGGGGCACAGATACGCAGTATTTT	CASSLVSSGRGTDTQYF
TRBV29-1	-	-	TRBJ2-2	14	TGCAGCGTTGAACGGGGAGTAAACACCGGGGAGCTGTTTTTT	CSVERGVNTGELFF
TRBV9	-	TRBD1	TRBJ1-2	20	TGTGCCAGCAGCGTAGTCCTTAGTGGGACAGGGGGCGCGAATGGCTATGGCTACACCTTC	CASSVVLSGTGGANGYGYTF
TRBV5-1	-	TRBD1	TRBJ1-2	15	TGCGCCAGCAGCCCCGGGGACAGGGGTTTCTTTGGCTACACCTTC	CASSPGDRGFFGYTF
TRBV6-5	-	-	TRBJ1-1	12	TGTGCCAGCACCCCCGTGAGGGGTTCAGCTTTCTTT	CASTPVRGSAFF
TRBV10-3	-	-	TRBJ2-7	15	TGTGCCATCAGGGGGGGCGGGGGAGCCCCCTACGAGCAGTACTTC	CAIRGGGGAPYEQYF
TRBV28	-	TRBD1	TRBJ2-7	14	TGTGCCAGCAGCGGGACAGGGGATTCCTACGAGCAGTACTTC	CASSGTGDSYEQYF
TRBV11-2	-	TRBD2	TRBJ2-5	15	TGTGCCAGCAGCCTCGGGACTAGCGGAACAGAGACCCAGTACTTC	CASSLGTSGTETQYF
TRBV2	-	TRBD2	TRBJ2-7	13	TGTGCCAGTCAAGCGGGAGAACTCAACGAGCAGTACTTC	CASQAGELNEQYF
TRBV10-1	-	-	TRBJ2-3	13	TGCGCCAGCAGTTCACATGGTTCGGATACGCAGTATTTT	CASSSHGSDTQYF
TRBV7-2	-	-	TRBJ1-3	17	TGTGCCAGCAGCTTAGCCCGGATTACGGCAGACGGAAACACCATATATTTT	CASSLARITADGNTIYF
TRBV30	-	-	TRBJ1-4	13	TGTGCCTGGAAAGACGACCCTACCGAAAAACTGTTTTTT	CAWKDDPTEKLFF
TRBV27	-	TRBD1	TRBJ1-2	13	TGTGCCAGCAGTCCCTCCGACAGGGCTGGCTACACCTTC	CASSPSDRAGYTF
TRBV29-1	-	-	TRBJ1-1	12	TGCAGCGTTGGGGACACTAACACTGAAGCTTTCTTT	CSVGDTNTEAFF
TRBV6-6	-	-	TRBJ2-7	12	TGTGCCAGCACGGCGGGTACCTACGAGCAGTACTTC	CASTAGTYEQYF
TRBV5-4	-	TRBD2	TRBJ2-3	16	TGTGCCAGCAGCTTGGGGGTAGCGGGAAGTGTAGATACGCAGTATTTT	CASSLGVAGSVDTQYF
TRBV25-1	-	-	TRBJ2-7	13	TGTGCCAGCAGTGAATCGGGTCGCTACGAGCAGTACTTC	CASSESGRYEQYF